This TCR beta chain was observed in a study of cytomegalovirus exposure and HLA in healthy donors. General study results and limits: Later analysis identified several of the most significant clusters that appeared linked to common viral pathogens. The authors later found HLA-associated TCR beta chains more clonally expanded than equally common others.

The PCR ran on 60 Vbeta and 13 Jbeta primers. TCRdb's copy holds only in-frame clones and misses some; the assay was immunoSEQ multiplex PCR. Of 130,000 to 150,000 clones detected, more than 75% appear once; the ten largest clones hold about 2.2%. The study sampled nominally healthy donors, though unrecorded immune exposures were likely. To note about this clone: Its specificity is unknown.

The sequence was collected from a woman younger than 35 in good health and CMV-seropositive. Sample: PBMCs.

CDR3 residues: CASSFSEQGEKLFF. The CDR3 region has the DNA TGTGCCAGCAGCTTCTCTGAACAGGGGGAAAAACTGTTTTTT. The chain carries TRBV7-9 and TRBJ1-4, with 7 bases lining up with TRBD1. Germline V gene data show CDR1 as SEHNR and CDR2 as FQNEAQ (reference sequence). V lost 3 bases, J lost 8 bases, and 6 bases stayed unmatched. The CDR3 runs 14 residues. The entire variable domain, with the rest obtained from reference TRBV7-9 and TRBJ1-4, is as follows: DTGVSQNPRHKITKRGQNVTFRCDPISEHNRLYWYRQTLGQGPEFLTYFQNEAQLEKSRLLSDRFSAERPKGSFSTLEIQRTEQGDSAMYLCASSFSEQGEKLFFGSGTQLSVL.